This entry describes one T cell receptor (beta chain). Each sample used at least 6 million PBMCs. These data belong to a study of blood T cells in healthy people across ages. It was with a sample-barcoded 5' primer and a J-beta primer mix that a second PCR of roughly 7 to 12 cycles was run. Every single cDNA molecule received a tag from a template-switch adaptor with 12 random nucleotides. TCRdb fed the 5' RACE reads into MiXCR, producing one record per CDR3 protein. The profile covers about 570,000 distinct CDR3 sequences, with approximately 30% appearing a single time and approximately 17% taken by the ten largest. Deletions cut 2 bases from V and 6 bases from J, with 20 bases between. The CDR3 is 16 amino acids. The germline V gene has CDR1 KGHSH and CDR2 LQKENI.

The TCR was taken from a woman in her seventies in good health. The sample comprised blood. The chain has TRBV18 and TRBJ2-7; either TRBD1 or TRBD2 may supply D (5 bases each). The CDR3 is CASSPIGGGGSSEQYF. DNA for the CDR3: TGTGCCAGCTCACCAATTGGGGGTGGTGGGTCGAGCGAGCAGTACTTC.